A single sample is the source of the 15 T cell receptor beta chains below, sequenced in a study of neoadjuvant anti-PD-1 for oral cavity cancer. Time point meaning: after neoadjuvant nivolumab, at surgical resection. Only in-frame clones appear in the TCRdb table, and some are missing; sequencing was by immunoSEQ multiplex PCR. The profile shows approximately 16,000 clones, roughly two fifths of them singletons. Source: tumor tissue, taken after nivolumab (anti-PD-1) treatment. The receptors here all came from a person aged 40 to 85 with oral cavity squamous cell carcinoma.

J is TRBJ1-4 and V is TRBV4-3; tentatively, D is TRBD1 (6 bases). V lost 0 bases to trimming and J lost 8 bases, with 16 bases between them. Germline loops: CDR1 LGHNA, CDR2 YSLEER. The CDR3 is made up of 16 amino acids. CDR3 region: CASSQDLGQGSEKLFF. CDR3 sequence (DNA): TGCGCCAGCAGCCAAGATCTCGGGCAGGGGAGCGAAAAACTGTTTTTT.

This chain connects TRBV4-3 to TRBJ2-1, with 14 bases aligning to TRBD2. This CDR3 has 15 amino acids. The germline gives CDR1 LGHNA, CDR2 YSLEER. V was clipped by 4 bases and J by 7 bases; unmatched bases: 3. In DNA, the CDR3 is TGCGCCAGCAGCCGACTAGCGGGGGGGTCAAATGAGCAGTTCTTC. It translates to CASSRLAGGSNEQFF.

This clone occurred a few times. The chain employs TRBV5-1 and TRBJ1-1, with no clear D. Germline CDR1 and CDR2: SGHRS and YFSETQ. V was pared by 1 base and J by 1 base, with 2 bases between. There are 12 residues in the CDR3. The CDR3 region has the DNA TGCGCCAGCAGCTTGCAGAACACTGAAGCTTTCTTT. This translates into CASSLQNTEAFF.

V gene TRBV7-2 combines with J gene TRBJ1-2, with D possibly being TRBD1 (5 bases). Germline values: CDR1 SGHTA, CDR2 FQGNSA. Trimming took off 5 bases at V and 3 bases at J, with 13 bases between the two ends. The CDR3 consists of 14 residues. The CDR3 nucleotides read TGTGCCAGCAGCGCACAGGTCCGCGACTATGGCTACACCTTC. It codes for CASSAQVRDYGYTF.

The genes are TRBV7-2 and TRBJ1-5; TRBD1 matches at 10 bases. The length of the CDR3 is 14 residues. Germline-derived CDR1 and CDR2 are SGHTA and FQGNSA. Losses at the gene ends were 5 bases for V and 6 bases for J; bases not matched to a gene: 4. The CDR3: CASSHRTGGQPQHF. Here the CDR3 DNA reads TGTGCCAGCAGCCACCGGACAGGGGGTCAGCCCCAGCATTTT.

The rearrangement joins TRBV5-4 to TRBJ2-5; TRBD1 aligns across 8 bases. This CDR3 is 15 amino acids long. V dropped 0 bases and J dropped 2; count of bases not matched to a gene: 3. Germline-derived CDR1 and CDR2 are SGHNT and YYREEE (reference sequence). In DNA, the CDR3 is TGTGCCAGCAGCTTGGACTGGACAGGGCAAGAGACCCAGTACTTC. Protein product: CASSLDWTGQETQYF.

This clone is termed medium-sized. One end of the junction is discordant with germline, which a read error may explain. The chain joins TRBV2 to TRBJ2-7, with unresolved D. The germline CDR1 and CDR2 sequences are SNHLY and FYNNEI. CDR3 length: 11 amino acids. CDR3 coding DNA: TGTGCCAGCAGTGCGCGGCCTTGGTTCGACTTC. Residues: CASSARPWFDF.

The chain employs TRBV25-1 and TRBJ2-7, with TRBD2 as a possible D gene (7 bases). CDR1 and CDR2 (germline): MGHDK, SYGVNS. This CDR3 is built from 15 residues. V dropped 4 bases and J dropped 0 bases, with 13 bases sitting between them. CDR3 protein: CASSGGGGSSYEQYF. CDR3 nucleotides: TGTGCCAGCAGTGGAGGGGGGGGCAGCTCCTACGAGCAGTACTTC.

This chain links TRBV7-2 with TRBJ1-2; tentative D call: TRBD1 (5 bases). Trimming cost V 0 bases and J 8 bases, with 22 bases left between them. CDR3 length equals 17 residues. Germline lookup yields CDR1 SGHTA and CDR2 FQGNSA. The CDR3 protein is CASSLAEAGKGRAGYTF. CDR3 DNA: TGTGCCAGCAGCTTAGCTGAGGCCGGAAAGGGGCGCGCAGGCTACACCTTC.

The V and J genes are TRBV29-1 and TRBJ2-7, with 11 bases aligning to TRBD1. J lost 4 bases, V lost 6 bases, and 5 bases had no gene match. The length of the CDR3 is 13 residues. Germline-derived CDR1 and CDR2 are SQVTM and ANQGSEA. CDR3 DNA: TGCAGCGTCTCCGGGACAGGGGGATACGAGCAGTACTTC. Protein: CSVSGTGGYEQYF.

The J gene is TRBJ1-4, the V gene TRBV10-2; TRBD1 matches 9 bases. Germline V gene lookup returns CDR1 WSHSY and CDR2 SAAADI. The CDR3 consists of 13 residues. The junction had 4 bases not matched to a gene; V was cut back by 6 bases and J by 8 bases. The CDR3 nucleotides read TGCGCCAGCAGGGACAGGGGTTGGGAAAAACTGTTTTTT. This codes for CASRDRGWEKLFF.

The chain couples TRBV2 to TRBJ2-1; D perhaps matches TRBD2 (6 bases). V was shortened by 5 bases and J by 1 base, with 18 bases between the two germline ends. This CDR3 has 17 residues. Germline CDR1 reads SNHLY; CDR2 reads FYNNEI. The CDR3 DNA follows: TGTGCCAGCAGTAAAGGGGTTGGGGGGAGTTCCTACAATGAGCAGTTCTTC. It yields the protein CASSKGVGGSSYNEQFF.

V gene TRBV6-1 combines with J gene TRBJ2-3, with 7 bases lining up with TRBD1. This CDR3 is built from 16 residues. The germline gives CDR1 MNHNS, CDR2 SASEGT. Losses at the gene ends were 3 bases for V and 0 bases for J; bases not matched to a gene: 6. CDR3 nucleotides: TGTGCCAGCAGTGACCTCGACAGGGTTAGCACAGATACGCAGTATTTT. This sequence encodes CASSDLDRVSTDTQYF.

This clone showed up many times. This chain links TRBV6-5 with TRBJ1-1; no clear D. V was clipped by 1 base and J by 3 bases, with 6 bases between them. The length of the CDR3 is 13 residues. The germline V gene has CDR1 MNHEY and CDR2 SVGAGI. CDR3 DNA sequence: TGTGCCAGCAGTTACTGGGTAGACACTGAAGCTTTCTTT. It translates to CASSYWVDTEAFF.

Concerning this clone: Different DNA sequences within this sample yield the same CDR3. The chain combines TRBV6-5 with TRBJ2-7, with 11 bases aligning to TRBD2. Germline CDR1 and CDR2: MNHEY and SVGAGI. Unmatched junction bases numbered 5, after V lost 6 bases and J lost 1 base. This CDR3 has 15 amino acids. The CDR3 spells CASSPGTSGSYEQYF. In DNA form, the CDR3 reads TGTGCCAGCAGCCCAGGGACTAGCGGATCCTACGAGCAGTACTTC.